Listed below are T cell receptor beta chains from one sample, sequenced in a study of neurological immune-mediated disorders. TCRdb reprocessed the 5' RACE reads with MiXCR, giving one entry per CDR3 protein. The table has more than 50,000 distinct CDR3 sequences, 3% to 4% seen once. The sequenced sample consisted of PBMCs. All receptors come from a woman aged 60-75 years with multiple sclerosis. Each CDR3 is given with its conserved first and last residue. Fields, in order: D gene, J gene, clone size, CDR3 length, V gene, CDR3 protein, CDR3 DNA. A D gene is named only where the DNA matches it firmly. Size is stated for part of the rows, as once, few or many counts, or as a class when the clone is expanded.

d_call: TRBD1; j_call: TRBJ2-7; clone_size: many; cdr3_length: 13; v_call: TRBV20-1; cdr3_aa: CSARDRGTGEQYF; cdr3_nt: TGCAGTGCTAGAGATCGAGGGACAGGCGAGCAGTACTTC
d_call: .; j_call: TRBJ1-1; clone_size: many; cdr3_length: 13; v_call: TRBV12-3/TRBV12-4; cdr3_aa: CASSRARNTEAFF; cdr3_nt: TGTGCCAGCAGCCGCGCGCGGAACACTGAAGCTTTCTTT
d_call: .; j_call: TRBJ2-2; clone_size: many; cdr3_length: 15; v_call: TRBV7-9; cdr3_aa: CASSLRKGGTGELFF; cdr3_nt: TGTGCCAGCAGCTTAAGGAAAGGGGGCACCGGGGAGCTGTTTTTT
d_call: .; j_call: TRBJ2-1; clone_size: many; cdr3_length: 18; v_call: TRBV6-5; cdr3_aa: CASSYTTPSLTPYNEQFF; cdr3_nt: TGTGCCAGCAGTTACACCACACCTAGCCTGACCCCTTACAATGAGCAGTTCTTC
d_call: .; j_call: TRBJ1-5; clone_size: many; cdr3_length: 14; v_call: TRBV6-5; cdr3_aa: CASSQRNSNQPQHF; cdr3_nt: TGTGCCAGCAGTCAAAGGAATAGCAATCAGCCCCAGCATTTT
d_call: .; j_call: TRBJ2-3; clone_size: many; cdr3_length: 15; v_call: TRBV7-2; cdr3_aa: CASSLGGSGVDTQYF; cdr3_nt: TGTGCCAGCAGCTTAGGTGGTAGCGGTGTAGATACGCAGTATTTT
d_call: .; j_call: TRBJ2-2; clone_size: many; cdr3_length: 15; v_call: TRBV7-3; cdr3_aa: CASRQQGRETGELFF; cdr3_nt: TGTGCCAGCAGGCAACAGGGTAGAGAAACCGGGGAGCTGTTTTTT
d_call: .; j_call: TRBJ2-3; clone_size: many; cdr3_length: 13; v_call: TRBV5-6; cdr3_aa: CASSLRGIDTQYF; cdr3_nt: TGTGCCAGCAGCTTGAGGGGGATAGATACGCAGTATTTT
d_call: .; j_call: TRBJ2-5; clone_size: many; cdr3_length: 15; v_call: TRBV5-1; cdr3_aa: CASSQLGSGSETQYF; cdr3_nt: TGCGCCAGCAGCCAACTGGGGAGCGGGTCTGAGACCCAGTACTTC
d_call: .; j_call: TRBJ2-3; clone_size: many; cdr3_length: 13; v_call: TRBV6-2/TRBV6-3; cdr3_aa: CASSYSLQDTQYF; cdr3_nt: TGTGCCAGCAGTTACTCTTTACAAGATACGCAGTATTTT
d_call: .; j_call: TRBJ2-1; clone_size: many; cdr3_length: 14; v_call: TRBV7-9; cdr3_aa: CASSLRGGEHEQFF; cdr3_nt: TGTGCCAGCAGCCTCCGGGGTGGGGAGCATGAGCAGTTCTTC
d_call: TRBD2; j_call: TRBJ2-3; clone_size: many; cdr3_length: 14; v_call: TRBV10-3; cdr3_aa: CAIMGSGSTDTQYF; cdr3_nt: TGTGCCATCATGGGTAGCGGGAGCACAGATACGCAGTATTTT
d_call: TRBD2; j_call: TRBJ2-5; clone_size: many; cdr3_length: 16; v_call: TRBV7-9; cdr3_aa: CASRKGLAGRQETQYF; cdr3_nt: TGTGCCAGCAGAAAGGGACTAGCAGGTCGGCAAGAGACCCAGTACTTC
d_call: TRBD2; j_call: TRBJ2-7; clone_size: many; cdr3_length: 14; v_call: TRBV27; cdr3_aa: CASSLFQRGYEQYF; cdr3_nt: TGTGCCAGCAGTTTATTCCAGCGGGGCTACGAGCAGTACTTC
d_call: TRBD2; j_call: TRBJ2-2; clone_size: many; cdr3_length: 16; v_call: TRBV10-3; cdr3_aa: CAISDTTGGDTGELFF; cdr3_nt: TGTGCCATCAGTGACACTACCGGGGGGGACACCGGGGAGCTGTTTTTT
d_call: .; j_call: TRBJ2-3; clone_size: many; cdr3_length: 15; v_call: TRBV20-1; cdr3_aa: CSARDPRGVADTQYF; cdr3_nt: TGCAGTGCTAGAGATCCCCGTGGGGTCGCAGATACGCAGTATTTT
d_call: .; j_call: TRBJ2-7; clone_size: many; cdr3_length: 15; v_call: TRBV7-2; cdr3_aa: CASSILGTSRGEQYF; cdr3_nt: TGTGCCAGCAGCATTCTCGGGACAAGCCGCGGCGAGCAGTACTTC
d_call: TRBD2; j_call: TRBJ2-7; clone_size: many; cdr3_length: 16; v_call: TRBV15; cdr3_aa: CATSEKIGLAGSEQYF; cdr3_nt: TGTGCCACCAGCGAGAAAATTGGACTAGCGGGGTCCGAGCAGTACTTC
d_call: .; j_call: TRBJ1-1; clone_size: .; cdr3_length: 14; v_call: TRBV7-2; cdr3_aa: CASSAGGGTSEAFF; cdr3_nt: TGTGCCAGCAGCGCCGGCGGGGGAACTTCTGAAGCTTTCTTT